Listed below are T cell receptor beta chains from one sample, sequenced in a study of T cell repertoires in cytomegalovirus infection. TCRdb re-called the reads with MiXCR, one entry per CDR3 protein. The sample carries roughly 310,000 distinct CDR3 sequences, about a sixth recorded once. The sequenced sample was PBMCs. The receptors shown here come from a human donor in good health (CMV status not recorded). Some clones in this sample may be carry-over from other donors' samples. CDR3s include the opening cysteine and the closing phenylalanine or tryptophan. The order of the fields is V gene, J gene, clone size, D gene, CDR3 protein, CDR3 DNA. The D gene is left open where the match is weak. Rows give clone size only sometimes, using once, few, many, or a class for an expanded clone.

>TRBV20-1|TRBJ1-2|few|-
CSAREAGSSGYTF
TGCAGTGCTAGAGAAGCAGGCTCAAGTGGCTACACCTTC
>TRBV2|TRBJ2-3|many|TRBD2
CASSRLAGDTQYF
TGTGCCAGCAGCCGACTAGCGGGGGATACGCAGTATTTT
>TRBV28|TRBJ2-3|-|TRBD1
CASSFVFLTGTVGNTDTQYF
TGTGCCAGCAGTTTCGTCTTTTTGACAGGGACAGTGGGTAACACAGATACGCAGTATTTT
>TRBV20-1|TRBJ1-5|-|-
CSALWGASNQPQHF
TGCAGTGCTCTGTGGGGGGCTAGCAATCAGCCCCAGCATTTT
>TRBV5-1|TRBJ2-7|-|-
CASSLVGIHEQYF
TGCGCCAGCAGCTTGGTAGGGATCCACGAGCAGTACTTC
>TRBV7-2|TRBJ1-3|-|-
CASSLYSCGNTIYF
TGTGCCAGCAGCTTATATAGTTGTGGAAACACCATATATTTT
>TRBV7-2|TRBJ1-2|many|-
CASSLEGANYGYTF
TGTGCCAGCAGCTTAGAAGGGGCTAACTATGGCTACACCTTC
>TRBV2|TRBJ1-1|-|TRBD1
CASSTYRGNTEAFF
TGTGCCAGCAGTACCTACAGGGGAAACACTGAAGCTTTCTTT
>TRBV3-1|TRBJ1-2|few|-
CASSQETSSSTGYTF
TGTGCCAGCAGCCAAGAAACAAGCAGTTCTACTGGCTACACCTTC
>TRBV7-3|TRBJ1-2|few|-
CASSPDGSYGYTF
TGTGCCAGCAGCCCCGACGGATCCTATGGCTACACCTTC
>TRBV7-3|TRBJ1-1|many|-
CASSSGDSPEAFF
TGTGCCAGCAGCTCAGGAGACAGTCCTGAAGCTTTCTTT
>TRBV7-2|TRBJ2-7|few|TRBD2
CASSSSGGWYEQYF
TGTGCCAGCAGCTCCAGCGGGGGGTGGTACGAGCAGTACTTC
>TRBV7-2|TRBJ1-1|many|TRBD1
CASTQDRANTEAFF
TGTGCCAGCACCCAGGACAGGGCTAACACTGAAGCTTTCTTT
>TRBV7-2|TRBJ2-1|many|-
CASSSLRDRDYNEQFF
TGTGCCAGCAGCTCTCTGAGAGATCGAGACTACAATGAGCAGTTCTTC
>TRBV7-3|TRBJ2-3|few|TRBD2
CASSKAGASTDTQYF
TGTGCCAGCAGCAAAGCGGGGGCTAGCACAGATACGCAGTATTTT
>TRBV20-1|TRBJ2-7|-|TRBD2
CSVAKGAGYSYEQYF
TGCAGTGTTGCCAAAGGAGCGGGGTACTCCTACGAGCAGTACTTC
>TRBV29-1|TRBJ2-3|once|-
CSVEIGATDTQYF
TGCAGCGTTGAGATAGGGGCCACAGATACGCAGTATTTT
>TRBV6-6|TRBJ2-7|few|TRBD1
CASSYSVGGQGIYEQYF
TGTGCCAGCAGTTACTCGGTTGGGGGACAGGGCATCTACGAGCAGTACTTC
>TRBV6-1|TRBJ2-2|-|TRBD1
CASSEGAGGAWNTGELFF
TGTGCCAGCAGTGAAGGGGCAGGGGGCGCGTGGAACACCGGGGAGCTGTTTTTT
>TRBV7-8|TRBJ2-3|many|-
CASSLMARQSTDTQYF
TGTGCCAGCAGCCTAATGGCACGACAGTCGACAGATACGCAGTATTTT
>TRBV7-9|TRBJ2-1|few|TRBD2
CASSDSTSGLYNEQFF
TGTGCCAGCAGCGATTCTACTAGCGGGCTTTACAATGAGCAGTTCTTC
>TRBV7-8|TRBJ2-6|many|-
CASSRHEWGAGANVLTF
TGTGCCAGCAGCCGCCATGAGTGGGGGGCTGGGGCCAACGTCCTGACTTTC
>TRBV14|TRBJ2-4|many|TRBD1
CASSQGATGGNIQYF
TGTGCCAGCAGCCAAGGGGCGACAGGGGGAAACATTCAGTACTTC
>TRBV5-4|TRBJ2-1|-|-
CASSYGQAGGNEQFF
TGTGCCAGCAGCTACGGACAGGCGGGGGGCAATGAGCAGTTCTTC
>TRBV6-1|TRBJ1-5|-|TRBD1
CASSGPATGWNQPQHF
TGTGCCAGCAGCGGACCTGCGACAGGGTGGAATCAGCCCCAGCATTTT
>TRBV2|TRBJ1-2|few|-
CASSDEGTYGYTF
TGTGCCAGCAGTGACGAGGGGACCTATGGCTACACCTTC
>TRBV19|TRBJ2-1|few|-
CASSMRLPEQFF
TGTGCCAGTAGTATGCGGTTACCGGAGCAGTTCTTC
>TRBV2|TRBJ1-5|few|-
CASTGNSNQPQHF
TGTGCCAGCACAGGGAATAGCAATCAGCCCCAGCATTTT
>TRBV12-3/TRBV12-4|TRBJ2-3|-|-
CASSFGPDTQYF
TGTGCCAGCAGTTTCGGTCCCGATACGCAGTATTTT
>TRBV2|TRBJ1-5|few|TRBD1
CASSSVWTGLSPQHF
TGTGCCAGCAGCTCCGTTTGGACAGGGCTTAGCCCCCAGCATTTT
>TRBV27|TRBJ2-3|-|-
CASSFTADTQYF
TGTGCCAGCAGCTTCACGGCCGATACGCAGTATTTT
>TRBV7-8|TRBJ2-7|many|TRBD1
CASSLDRAWAYEQYF
TGTGCCAGCAGCTTGGACAGGGCATGGGCCTACGAGCAGTACTTC
>TRBV7-2|TRBJ1-1|-|-
CASSLYQDNTEAFF
TGTGCCAGCAGCTTGTATCAGGATAACACTGAAGCTTTCTTT